This T cell receptor beta chain was obtained from a study of OX40 agonist ivuxolimab in advanced cancers. Trimming took off 7 bases at V and 2 bases at J, with 11 bases between the two ends. This CDR3 contains 13 residues. From germline, CDR1 is SNHLY and CDR2 FYNNEI. Using immunoSEQ multiplex PCR, the repertoire was profiled, and TCRdb retains in-frame clones only, with some absent. The table includes 30,000 to 35,000 clones, over 60% detected once. The receptor was isolated from an adult with an advanced solid tumor such as melanoma, head and neck, liver or kidney cancer. The specimen was CD4+ or CD8+ T cells sorted from blood, collected in a trial of the OX40 agonist ivuxolimab. V and J are TRBV2 and TRBJ1-1; TRBD1 is a possible D gene (6 bases). CDR3 coding DNA: TGTGCCAGCACAGGGGATTTCAACACTGAAGCTTTCTTT. Its translation: CASTGDFNTEAFF.